This T cell receptor beta chain was identified in a study of blood T cell repertoires in COVID-19. The overall study: Acute-phase and convalescent COVID-19 samples originated in the United States, Italy and Spain. PBMCs, B-cell-depleted T cells, or T cells were the source of the cDNA or gDNA that made up the material.

Original data processing: Estimation of nucleated cell counts relied on the amplification of reference gene primers. Data came from immunoSEQ multiplex PCR; TCRdb stores just in-frame clones and leaves some out. For V, J and clone size, that table is used; D and trimming come from the DNA. Here the sample spans about 150,000 clones, 80% to 90% being singletons. Germline CDR1 reads KGHSH; CDR2 reads LQKENI. This CDR3 has 15 residues. V was pared by 3 bases and J by 4 bases, with 13 bases between. Those enrolled in Seattle joined during active infection and were followed longitudinally afterward. The rearrangement joins TRBV18 to TRBJ2-1, with D maybe TRBD1 (6 bases). This sequence was found in a woman aged 55-69 years with COVID-19, enrolled during active disease. Material for sequencing was peripheral blood. DNA of the CDR3: TGTGCCAGCTCACCTGCACAGGGTGCGTACAATGAGCAGTTCTTC. It codes for CASSPAQGAYNEQFF.